The present entry profiles one T cell receptor (beta chain) with its context. Unique molecular identifiers were used in preparing the TCRbeta library. Using its own MiXCR run on the PCR reads, TCRdb lists one record per CDR3 protein. The repertoire holds about 210,000 distinct CDR3 sequences, with roughly 15% as singletons. This specimen comes from a study of T-cell reconstitution after alpha-beta-depleted transplantation in children. Germline loops: CDR1 LNHNV, CDR2 YYDKDF (reference sequence). Unmatched junction bases numbered 6, after V lost 4 bases and J lost 7 bases. This CDR3 is 14 amino acids long.

The source was PBMCs, mostly from graft donor cells, collected 360 days after TCRalphabeta/CD19-depleted stem cell transplant. J is TRBJ2-1 and V is TRBV15, with 8 bases matching TRBD2. The sequence came from a male patient under 10 years old who had a stem cell transplant for acute lymphoblastic leukemia, so the T cells may come from the graft donor. CDR3 residues: CATSNSGGRNEQFF. The CDR3 coding sequence is TGTGCCACCAGCAACTCAGGCGGGAGGAATGAGCAGTTCTTC.